The present T cell receptor beta chain was sequenced within a study of CD4 and CD8 cells across lung adenocarcinoma regions. Germline V gene data show CDR1 as MNHEY and CDR2 as SMNVEV (reference sequence). There are 14 residues in the CDR3. V gave up 5 bases and J gave up 10 bases, with 20 bases separating them. Using its own MiXCR run on the PCR reads, TCRdb lists one record per CDR3 protein. Here the sample spans around 18,000 distinct CDR3 sequences, 50% being singletons. Samples came from patients with localized non-small cell lung adenocarcinoma. J is TRBJ2-5 and V is TRBV27; no firm D call. Sequenced sample: CD8+ T cells from the margin of a lung tumor. This receptor was identified in a male donor with lung adenocarcinoma. The CD4 and CD8 labels of this study may be unreliable. CDR3 loop: CASSVLRGQNIQYF. CDR3 sequence (DNA): TGTGCCAGCAGTGTTCTGCGTGGTCAAAACATCCAGTACTTC.